The 19 T cell receptor beta chains below all came from one sample that was sequenced in a study of blood T cell repertoires in COVID-19. The protocol was immunoSEQ multiplex PCR, while the TCRdb copy is restricted to in-frame clones and leaves out a portion. This repertoire shows 290,000 or so clones, 91% found once; its top ten account for 2% to 2.5%. Sequences were obtained from peripheral blood. These receptors came from a woman aged 25-40 years with COVID-19, enrolled during active disease.

The chain has TRBV25-1 and TRBJ1-5; weak D call: TRBD1 (6 bases). The CDR3 consists of 15 residues. Trimming pared 6 bases from V and 1 base from J, leaving 13 bases between. The V gene's germline CDR1 is MGHDK and CDR2 SYGVNS. CDR3 loop: CASSGQTGSNQPQHF. Here the CDR3 DNA reads TGTGCCAGCAGCGGCCAAACAGGGAGCAATCAGCCCCAGCATTTT.

J is TRBJ2-6 and V is TRBV19, with 8 bases fitting TRBD1. Germline V gene sequence: CDR1 LNHDA, CDR2 SQIVND (reference sequence). The CDR3 totals 20 residues. The trim removed 1 base at V and 0 bases at J, leaving 11 bases unmatched. The CDR3 here is CASSIGIGGQVISGANVLTF. The CDR3 region has the DNA TGTGCCAGTAGTATAGGTATTGGGGGACAGGTGATCTCTGGGGCCAACGTCCTGACTTTC.

The chain joins TRBV27 to TRBJ1-1; 8 bases are shared with TRBD1. Germline CDR1 and CDR2: MNHEY and SMNVEV (reference sequence). V lost 8 bases to trimming and J lost 1 base; unmatched junction nucleotides: 3. The CDR3 consists of 13 residues. CDR3 residues: CASGGQGNTEAFF. The CDR3 nucleotides are TGTGCCAGCGGTGGACAGGGGAACACTGAAGCTTTCTTT.

This sequence joins TRBV12-3 or TRBV12-4 and TRBJ2-7, with unresolved D. Trimming shortened V by 2 bases and J by 6 bases, and 11 bases separated the two germline ends. The CDR3 loop spans 13 amino acids. The CDR3 spells CASSLSWQAEQYF. Here the CDR3 DNA reads TGTGCCAGCAGTTTAAGCTGGCAGGCCGAGCAGTACTTC.

This sequence joins TRBV6-1 and TRBJ2-1; TRBD1 agrees at 7 bases. The CDR3 length is 15 residues. Losses at the gene ends were 3 bases for V and 0 bases for J; bases not matched to a gene: 2. Germline V gives CDR1 MNHNS, CDR2 SASEGT. CDR3 sequence: CASSENRGSYNEQFF. CDR3 coding DNA: TGTGCCAGCAGTGAGAACAGGGGCTCCTACAATGAGCAGTTCTTC.

The rearrangement uses TRBV6-5 and TRBJ1-6; D gene unclear. Germline CDR1 reads MNHEY; CDR2 reads SVGAGI. This CDR3 comprises 14 residues. The V gene lost 5 bases and the J gene lost 6 bases, with 11 bases spanning the gap. CDR3 amino acids: CASSLRIPNSPLHF. CDR3 nucleotides: TGTGCCAGCAGTCTCAGGATCCCTAATTCACCCCTCCACTTT.

The chain has TRBV7-9 and TRBJ1-1, with TRBD1 identical over 9 bases. This CDR3 has 14 residues. Unmatched junction bases numbered 5, after V lost 9 bases and J lost 0 bases. Germline assignment: CDR1 SEHNR and CDR2 FQNEAQ (reference sequence). The CDR3 sequence: CASHDRGMNTEAFF. CDR3 nucleotide sequence: TGTGCCAGTCACGACAGGGGGATGAACACTGAAGCTTTCTTT. Together with reference TRBV7-9 and TRBJ1-1, the CDR3 gives the full variable domain: DTGVSQNPRHKITKRGQNVTFRCDPISEHNRLYWYRQTLGQGPEFLTYFQNEAQLEKSRLLSDRFSAERPKGSFSTLEIQRTEQGDSAMYLCASHDRGMNTEAFFGQGTRLTVV.

The chain is built from TRBV6-5 and TRBJ1-1, with D possibly being TRBD1 (6 bases). CDR3 size: 15 residues. The V end lost 4 bases, the J end lost 1 base, and 13 bases lay between the germline ends. Germline CDR1 is MNHEY and CDR2 is SVGAGI. The CDR3 sequence is CASSSEKTGNTEAFF. CDR3 sequence (DNA): TGTGCCAGCAGTTCCGAGAAGACAGGGAACACTGAAGCTTTCTTT.

The chain is built from TRBV5-1 and TRBJ2-7; D call uncertain. Germline assignment: CDR1 SGHRS and CDR2 YFSETQ. This CDR3 comprises 12 residues. The V end lost 2 bases, the J end lost 9 bases, and 12 bases lay between the germline ends. CDR3 in amino acids: CASSFGSSGQYF. CDR3 sequence (DNA): TGCGCCAGCAGCTTCGGTTCTAGTGGGCAGTACTTC.

The rearrangement links TRBV6-5 to TRBJ2-3, with TRBD2 identical over 9 bases. CDR1 is MNHEY, CDR2 SVGAGI, per germline. This CDR3 contains 15 residues. V shed 6 bases and J 2 bases; nucleotides not matched to a gene: 6. CDR3 nucleotide sequence: TGTGCCAGCAGCCCGACTAGCGGTGACACAGATACGCAGTATTTT. Translating gives CASSPTSGDTDTQYF.

The chain uses TRBV27 and TRBJ1-3; 7 bases agree with TRBD1. The CDR3 is 13 amino acids. V was clipped by 3 bases and J by 5 bases; unmatched bases: 1. The germline gives CDR1 MNHEY, CDR2 SMNVEV (reference sequence). The CDR3 DNA sequence: TGTGCCAGCAGTTTGGACAGGCGAAACACCATATATTTT. As protein: CASSLDRRNTIYF.

The genes are TRBV10-3 and TRBJ1-1; TRBD1 might be the D (5 bases). The V gene lost 6 bases and the J gene lost 6 bases, with 11 bases spanning the gap. This CDR3 region has 12 residues. The germline CDR1 and CDR2 sequences are ENHRY and SYGVKD. CDR3 bases: TGTGCCATCAGAGAGGGGAGCGCTGAAGCTTTCTTT. Translated, it gives CAIREGSAEAFF.

J is TRBJ1-3 and V is TRBV18, with D perhaps matching TRBD1 (5 bases). The CDR3 loop spans 16 amino acids. Per the germline V gene, CDR1 is KGHSH and CDR2 is LQKENI. Trimming stripped 0 bases from V and 3 bases from J, with 12 bases between. This CDR3 reads CASSPPRAAFGNTIYF. As DNA, the CDR3 is TGTGCCAGCTCACCACCCAGGGCCGCCTTTGGAAACACCATATATTTT.

The chain uses TRBV2 and TRBJ2-5, with 9 bases aligning to TRBD1. Looked up from germline, CDR1 is SNHLY and CDR2 is FYNNEI. The CDR3 contains 14 residues. V was pared by 6 bases and J by 4 bases, with 6 bases of the junction left unmatched. This CDR3 is CASRDRGYGETQYF. CDR3 DNA: TGTGCCAGCAGGGACAGGGGCTATGGAGAGACCCAGTACTTC.

The gene calls are TRBV19 and TRBJ2-5, with 7 bases identical to TRBD1. The CDR3 spans 13 residues. The germline V gene encodes CDR1 LNHDA and CDR2 SQIVND (reference sequence). Unmatched junction bases numbered 3, after V lost 5 bases and J lost 3 bases. In DNA form, the CDR3 reads TGTGCCAGTAGTGCCGGGACAGAAGAGACCCAGTACTTC. Protein product: CASSAGTEETQYF.

The chain carries TRBV6-6 and TRBJ1-2; D is undetermined. There are 15 residues in the CDR3. The V gene's germline CDR1 is MNHNY and CDR2 SVGAGI (reference sequence). V gave up 0 bases and J gave up 4 bases, with 12 bases separating them. Here the CDR3 reads CASSYSIRIGYGYTF. The CDR3 DNA reads TGTGCCAGCAGTTACTCGATCAGGATCGGCTATGGCTACACCTTC.

As regards this clone: The same CDR3 is also encoded by other DNA sequences in this sample. The rearrangement uses TRBV27 and TRBJ1-1, with D unclear. V was pared by 2 bases and J by 2 bases, with 6 bases between. The germline V gene has CDR1 MNHEY and CDR2 SMNVEV (reference sequence). CDR3 length equals 13 residues. The CDR3 DNA is TGTGCCAGCAGTTTACGTAGAAACACTGAAGCTTTCTTT. Protein sequence: CASSLRRNTEAFF.

In its sample, this clone was seen once. The chain employs TRBV5-4 and TRBJ2-2; possibly TRBD1 for D (7 bases). The V gene's germline CDR1 is SGHNT and CDR2 YYREEE (reference sequence). The length of the CDR3 is 16 residues. Trimming left V 2 bases short and J 0 bases short, with 11 bases between. In DNA, the CDR3 is TGTGCCAGCAGCTTTCGGGGGACAGCGAACACCGGGGAGCTGTTTTTT. Protein sequence: CASSFRGTANTGELFF.

The chain uses TRBV5-1 and TRBJ2-2; TRBD1 aligns across 9 bases. Losses at the gene ends were 1 base for V and 3 bases for J; bases not matched to a gene: 7. CDR1 and CDR2 (germline): SGHRS, YFSETQ. The CDR3 has 17 residues. The CDR3 DNA is TGCGCCAGCAGCTTGACCACCGGGACAGGGTACACCGGGGAGCTGTTTTTT. It yields the protein CASSLTTGTGYTGELFF. The full variable domain, with the rest looked up from reference TRBV5-1 and TRBJ2-2, is KAGVTQTPRYLIKTRGQQVTLSCSPISGHRSVSWYQQTPGQGLQFLFEYFSETQRNKGNFPGRFSGRQFSNSRSEMNVSTLELGDSALYLCASSLTTGTGYTGELFFGEGSRLTVL.